This paragraph covers one T cell receptor (beta chain) sequence. The table lists this clonotype with many counts. It has no known antigen specificity. Base qualities are missing; no much larger clone stands one base away. A patient counted as having stable Graves' hyperthyroidism if no progression to ophthalmopathy occurred over 18 months of follow-up. Hyperthyroidism patients were newly diagnosed, with disease duration under 2 months, and aged 18 to 65 years. Any patient with an uncontrolled infection, another autoimmune disease, pregnancy or lactation was excluded. Diagnoses were based on clinical symptoms, serum thyroxine and TRAb, thyroid ultrasound and orbital computed tomography. PBMCs were isolated from 10 ml of fresh peripheral blood by Ficoll-Paque density gradient centrifugation. Total RNA was extracted using Trizol reagent, and RNA quality was assessed on an Agilent 2100 Bioanalyzer. TCR beta CDR3 regions were amplified from RNA transcripts. The TCR CDR3 was subjected to a first round of RT-PCR using the HTBI primer set and the Qiagen OneStep RT-PCR kit. A second multiplex PCR round built the libraries, followed by size selection and purification. Paired-end sequencing of the libraries was performed with 100 bp reads on an Illumina HiSeq2000. Concerning the study's data processing: SOAPnuke was used to process the raw data, removing reads that contained adapters or uncalled bases, had a mean Phred below 15, or lacked an exact match to the constant primer or identifier. COPE v1.2.5 was used to merge high-quality paired reads, and clonotypes were defined as unique nucleotide sequences. Clonotypes were aligned to IMGT TRBV, TRBD and TRBJ reference segments using MiTCR v1.1. Only V-J combinations with frequency above 0.0001, covering 99% to 99.2% of repertoires, were analysed. The TCS score was defined as F50 (clonal expansion) divided by E x V (chaos), with BLOSUM62-based TCRdist calculated between CDR3 peptides within each V-J. Welch's t-statistics and random forest reduced 514 V-J features to 10 to 15, which were used in a naive Bayes classifier (R e1071). TCRdb itself trimmed the public reads at Q25 with fastp, ran MiXCR and retained productive beta chains. Here each entry gathers all rows of one CDR3 protein and keeps the most common genes and DNA. V and J calls and clone size were set by TCRdb, not the authors. Counted in this sample were roughly 110,000 distinct CDR3 sequences; approximately 15% of them appeared once. Jointly, the top ten make up about 44% of the sample.

The sample belongs to a study of T cells in Graves' hyperthyroidism and ophthalmopathy (dated by TCRdb to between 2019 and 2020). Describing the broader study: Peripheral blood was collected at initial diagnosis, before any treatment. To identify TCR V-J signatures that set the groups apart, the researchers used a discovery cohort of 100 patients, made up of roughly 45 with Graves' ophthalmopathy and 57 with stable Graves' hyperthyroidism. An independent validation cohort of under 20 hyperthyroidism patients and about 15 patients who later progressed to ophthalmopathy tested prospective prediction of ophthalmopathy. The roughly 100 discovery patients were randomly divided into training and test sets at a 7:3 ratio. In about six Graves' hyperthyroidism patients, the study also compared T-cell repertoires from thyroid tissue with T-cell repertoires from blood. After sampling, hyperthyroidism patients received methimazole starting at 30 mg daily, and ophthalmopathy patients received high-dose intravenous methylprednisolone. The paper reports TCR Vbeta CDR3 sequencing of approximately 130 peripheral blood samples: 43 ophthalmopathy, approximately 74 hyperthyroidism and around 17 progressor patients.

The CDR3 starts with the cysteine, ends with the phenylalanine, and has 13 residues. This entry keeps only the CDR3 DNA: 39 bases, framed from base 1. The V end gives up 2 bases and the J end 9 bases, leaving 6 bases in the junction not matched to a gene. In the germline V gene, CDR1 corresponds to SNHLY and CDR2 to FYNNEI. Beyond this particular receptor, the publication reports: Sample size was not statistically predetermined, and investigators were not blinded to group allocation. Blood samples also contained most of the expanded thyroid clonotypes (frequency above 0.001), which suggests that blood repertoires may reflect thyroid immune responses. During validation, the model predicted progression to ophthalmopathy a median of around 7 months ahead of onset, with around 70% sensitivity and almost 75% specificity. Ophthalmopathy was separated from stable hyperthyroidism by a 13 V-J signature model, with 85% to 90% sensitivity and 81% to 82% specificity obtained in cross-validation and 80%/75% obtained in testing.

The chain employs TRBV2 and TRBJ2-5; TRBD1 matches 7 bases in the middle. This receptor was obtained from a woman aged 45 to 65 with Graves' hyperthyroidism. The sequencing input was blood. This receptor carries the CDR3 CASSETQGIPQYF. In nucleotide form, the sequence is TGTGCCAGCAGTGAAACACAGGGGATCCCCCAGTACTTC.